A selection of T cell receptor beta chains follows, all from one sample in a study of shared clonotypes between healthy human individuals. Clones were sequenced by immunoSEQ multiplex PCR, and TCRdb holds only the in-frame ones, with some missing. The sample lists hundreds of thousands of clones, about 95% occurring once. The sequencing input was naive CD8+ T cells sorted from blood. The receptors come from a woman in her twenties or thirties in good health. CDR3s include the opening cysteine and the closing phenylalanine or tryptophan. A D gene is named only where the DNA matches it firmly. Clone size is shown for a subset of rows, as once, few, many or a class of expanded clone.

TRBV11-2	.	15	TRBJ2-1	.	TGTGCCAGCAGCTTAGGCCCCCACGCGGGGTTTGAGCAGTTCTTC	CASSLGPHAGFEQFF
TRBV28	.	15	TRBJ2-5	TRBD1	TGTGCCAGCAGTCCCCGGGACAGGGCAATTGAGACCCAGTACTTC	CASSPRDRAIETQYF
TRBV5-4	.	16	TRBJ2-1	.	TGTGCCAGCAGCCAAGAAACAGGGTTGAGGCTCAATGAGCAGTTCTTC	CASSQETGLRLNEQFF
TRBV6-4	.	16	TRBJ2-1	TRBD2	TGTGCCAGCAGTGGCTTACTAGCGGGAGCGTACAATGAGCAGTTCTTC	CASSGLLAGAYNEQFF
TRBV15	.	15	TRBJ1-5	.	TGTGCCACCAGCAGAGATGGTAATAGCAATCAGCCCCAGCATTTT	CATSRDGNSNQPQHF
TRBV7-2	.	12	TRBJ1-2	.	TGTGCCAGCAGCTTGGGACGGAATGGCTACACCTTC	CASSLGRNGYTF
TRBV10-1	.	14	TRBJ2-7	.	TGCGCCAGCAGTGAGTCCCTGAGGACCGGCGAGCAGTACTTC	CASSESLRTGEQYF
TRBV4-1	.	15	TRBJ1-6	TRBD1	TGCGCCAGCAGCCAAGGGACAGGGTGGGATTCACCCCTCCACTTT	CASSQGTGWDSPLHF
TRBV7-9	once	14	TRBJ2-1	TRBD2	TGTGCCAGCAGCTTCGCCTTAGCGGGAGAGGAGCAGTTCTTC	CASSFALAGEEQFF
TRBV5-1	.	15	TRBJ2-7	.	TGCGCCAGCAGAGACGGGACGGGATTTTGGGACGAGCAGTACTTC	CASRDGTGFWDEQYF
TRBV27	.	13	TRBJ2-7	TRBD2	TGTGCCAGCAGTTTTGGGGGGGGTCACGAGCAGTACTTC	CASSFGGGHEQYF
TRBV13	.	17	TRBJ2-7	TRBD2	TGTGCCAGCAGCCCTACCCCCGGGACTAGCGGGATCTACGAGCAGTACTTC	CASSPTPGTSGIYEQYF
TRBV19	.	14	TRBJ2-7	TRBD2	TGTGCCAGTTCTTGGACTAGCGGGAGGGGCGAGCAGTACTTC	CASSWTSGRGEQYF
TRBV5-4	.	15	TRBJ2-7	TRBD1	TGTGCCAGCAGCTCGGTAGGGACAGGGGCCTACGAGCAGTACTTC	CASSSVGTGAYEQYF
TRBV7-9	.	16	TRBJ2-2	.	TGTGCCAGCAGCTCACGACAAGGGCCGAACCCCGGGGAGCTGTTTTTT	CASSSRQGPNPGELFF
TRBV19	.	15	TRBJ1-5	.	TGTGCCAGTAGTATAGACCTTGGGGGCAATCAGCCCCAGCATTTT	CASSIDLGGNQPQHF
TRBV5-6	few	16	TRBJ2-1	.	TGTGCCAGCAGCTTGGCCGGCCTGCCTGCATACAATGAGCAGTTCTTC	CASSLAGLPAYNEQFF
TRBV5-6	.	15	TRBJ1-1	.	TGTGCCAGCAAGCTTGGGAAGTTTGGGAACACTGAAGCTTTCTTT	CASKLGKFGNTEAFF
TRBV4-1	.	15	TRBJ1-4	.	TGCGCCAGCAGTTCGGGGTGGGCAACTAATGAAAAACTGTTTTTT	CASSSGWATNEKLFF
TRBV2	.	15	TRBJ2-1	TRBD1	TGTGCCAGCAGTGATTCTTGGGGGACAGGCGATGAGCAGTTCTTC	CASSDSWGTGDEQFF
TRBV19	.	14	TRBJ2-1	.	TGTGCCAGTAGTTTAGGCATCGCGTGGGATGAGCAGTTCTTC	CASSLGIAWDEQFF
TRBV10-3	.	12	TRBJ2-7	.	TGTGCCATCAGTGAGGTTTCCTTAGAGCAGTACTTC	CAISEVSLEQYF
TRBV11-2	.	14	TRBJ1-1	.	TGTGCCAGCAGCTTATGGGCGGAGAACACTGAAGCTTTCTTT	CASSLWAENTEAFF
TRBV15	.	14	TRBJ1-1	.	TGTGCCACCAGCCCAAGCTATGGGGGAACTGAAGCTTTCTTT	CATSPSYGGTEAFF
TRBV18	.	15	TRBJ1-5	TRBD1	TGTGCCAGCTCACTTTCAGACAGGGGAAATCAGCCCCAGCATTTT	CASSLSDRGNQPQHF
TRBV7-9	.	15	TRBJ2-3	TRBD2	TGTGCCAGCAGCTGGGCGCTAGCGGGCACAGATACGCAGTATTTT	CASSWALAGTDTQYF
TRBV9	.	14	TRBJ2-5	.	TGTGCCAGCAGCTCTTCAGGGTACCAAGAGACCCAGTACTTC	CASSSSGYQETQYF
TRBV11-2	.	18	TRBJ2-4	.	TGTGCCAGCAGCTTAGTCCCGGGGGAGCGGGTCGGCAAAAACATTCAGTACTTC	CASSLVPGERVGKNIQYF
TRBV4-1	.	13	TRBJ2-7	.	TGCGCCAGCAGCCTGCGTGGGGGCCACGAGCAGTACTTC	CASSLRGGHEQYF
TRBV5-6	.	15	TRBJ2-1	.	TGTGCCAGCAGCTTGTGGGGCCCCAGGGACAATGAGCAGTTCTTC	CASSLWGPRDNEQFF
TRBV15	.	14	TRBJ2-1	TRBD2	TGTGCCACCAGCACTAGCGGGAATTACAATGAGCAGTTCTTC	CATSTSGNYNEQFF
TRBV7-9	once	14	TRBJ2-7	.	TGTGCCAGCAGCTTAACCGGGTACTCCTACGAGCAGTACTTC	CASSLTGYSYEQYF
TRBV2	.	13	TRBJ1-1	.	TGTGCCAGCAGCTCCCAGCCGCGTACTGAAGCTTTCTTT	CASSSQPRTEAFF
TRBV11-2	.	15	TRBJ2-7	TRBD1	TGTGCCAGCAGGCGTGGACAGGTCTTATCCTACGAGCAGTACTTC	CASRRGQVLSYEQYF
TRBV5-1	.	14	TRBJ2-7	TRBD1	TGCGCCAGTAGAGCCGGGACAGGGGGCTACGAGCAGTACTTC	CASRAGTGGYEQYF
TRBV6-5	once	16	TRBJ2-7	TRBD2	TGTGCCAGCAGTTCCGGACTAGCGGGAGGGGGCGGGGAGCAGTACTTC	CASSSGLAGGGGEQYF
TRBV2	.	16	TRBJ1-2	TRBD1	TGTGCCAGCAGCGCCCAAGCCAGGACAGGAAACTATGGCTACACCTTC	CASSAQARTGNYGYTF
TRBV28	.	15	TRBJ1-5	TRBD1	TGTGCCAGCAGTTTATACGAGGGGGCAGATCAGCCCCAGCATTTT	CASSLYEGADQPQHF
TRBV27	.	14	TRBJ1-5	.	TGTGCCAGCAGTTCCGTCTATAGCAATCAGCCCCAGCATTTT	CASSSVYSNQPQHF
TRBV4-1	.	12	TRBJ2-7	TRBD2	TGCGCCAGCAGCAAACAGAGCGGGGTTCAGTACTTC	CASSKQSGVQYF
TRBV30	.	12	TRBJ1-1	.	TGTGCCTGGACCACAGGGAACACTGAAGCTTTCTTT	CAWTTGNTEAFF
TRBV19	.	14	TRBJ2-7	.	TGTGCCAGTAGTCCGGCAGGCGCTTCCTACGAGCAGTACTTC	CASSPAGASYEQYF
TRBV29-1	.	14	TRBJ2-7	.	TGCAGCGTTGAATCTCCCGTGAATCCCTACGAGCAGTACTTC	CSVESPVNPYEQYF
TRBV7-9	.	11	TRBJ1-1	.	TGTGCCAGCAGCCCTAGGGAGGAAGCTTTCTTT	CASSPREEAFF
TRBV7-9	.	12	TRBJ2-7	.	TGTGCCAGCAGCCTGAGCTCCTACGAGCAGTACTTC	CASSLSSYEQYF
TRBV30	.	15	TRBJ2-7	.	TGTGCCTGGAGTGCCGCCGGGCATGGGGTTCGCGAGCAGTACTTC	CAWSAAGHGVREQYF
TRBV10-3	once	14	TRBJ2-7	TRBD2	TGTGCCGTTCGACAAGCGGGAGCAGCCTACGAGCAGTACTTC	CAVRQAGAAYEQYF
TRBV29-1	few	10	TRBJ1-1	.	TGCAGCGTCCTTGGCGTGGAAGCTTTCTTT	CSVLGVEAFF
TRBV10-1	.	16	TRBJ2-7	.	TGCGCCAGCAATGGCCGCGCCGGGACACTATCCTACGAGCAGTACTTC	CASNGRAGTLSYEQYF
TRBV29-1	.	12	TRBJ1-1	.	TGCAGCGCAGGGGTGGTGAACACTGAAGCTTTCTTT	CSAGVVNTEAFF
TRBV4-1	.	14	TRBJ1-6	.	TGCGCCAGCAGCCAAGTACTTTCATTCTCACCCCTCCACTTT	CASSQVLSFSPLHF
TRBV7-9	.	12	TRBJ2-1	.	TGTGCCAGCAGCTTAGGGGCGAATGAGCAGTTCTTC	CASSLGANEQFF
TRBV9	.	17	TRBJ2-1	.	TGTGCCAGCAGCGAATACTCGGAGGAGCGGAACTACAATGAGCAGTTCTTC	CASSEYSEERNYNEQFF
TRBV7-9	.	13	TRBJ1-1	.	TGTGCCAGCAGCCCAGGGACTAACACTGAAGCTTTCTTT	CASSPGTNTEAFF
TRBV27	.	13	TRBJ2-1	.	TGTGCCAGCAGTTTAGGCGGGCGACATGAGCAGTTCTTC	CASSLGGRHEQFF
TRBV19	.	13	TRBJ2-2	.	TGTGCCAGTAGTCCCCATGGCACCGGGGAGCTGTTTTTT	CASSPHGTGELFF
TRBV19	.	15	TRBJ2-1	TRBD2	TGTGCCAGCACTAGCGGGAGCCTATTTGGCAATGAGCAGTTCTTC	CASTSGSLFGNEQFF
TRBV7-8	.	12	TRBJ2-3	.	TGTGCCACCGCCGGGGGCACAGATACGCAGTATTTT	CATAGGTDTQYF
TRBV15	.	16	TRBJ2-1	TRBD2	TGTGCCACCAGCCCTCAATGGGGACTAGCGTCCCATGAGCAGTTCTTC	CATSPQWGLASHEQFF
TRBV4-1	.	15	TRBJ2-7	TRBD1	TGCGCCAGCAGCATCCGGACAGGGGGGAACCACGAGCAGTACTTC	CASSIRTGGNHEQYF